This T cell receptor (beta chain) was recorded in a study of blood T cell repertoires in COVID-19. For the study at large: Acute and convalescent COVID-19 specimens originated in the United States, Italy and Spain. From T cells, B-cell-depleted T cells, or PBMCs came the material, which was cDNA or gDNA.

V was pared by 0 bases and J by 3 bases, with 2 bases of the junction left unmatched. Per germline, CDR1 LNHNV and CDR2 YYDKDF (reference sequence). This CDR3 spans 16 amino acids. As originally analysed: Reference gene primer amplification gave estimated nucleated cell counts. Here immunoSEQ multiplex PCR was the method, and the copy in TCRdb shows in-frame clones only, minus some. The DNA gave D and trimming, while V, J and clone size come from that table. The data contain roughly 220,000 clones, around three quarters of them singletons. The chain combines TRBV15 with TRBJ2-3, with 11 bases identical to TRBD1. The sample comprised peripheral blood. The source is an older woman with acute or convalescent COVID-19. CDR3 protein: CATSRDRDRGTDTQYF. CDR3 DNA sequence: TGTGCCACCAGCAGAGATCGGGACAGGGGGACAGATACGCAGTATTTT.